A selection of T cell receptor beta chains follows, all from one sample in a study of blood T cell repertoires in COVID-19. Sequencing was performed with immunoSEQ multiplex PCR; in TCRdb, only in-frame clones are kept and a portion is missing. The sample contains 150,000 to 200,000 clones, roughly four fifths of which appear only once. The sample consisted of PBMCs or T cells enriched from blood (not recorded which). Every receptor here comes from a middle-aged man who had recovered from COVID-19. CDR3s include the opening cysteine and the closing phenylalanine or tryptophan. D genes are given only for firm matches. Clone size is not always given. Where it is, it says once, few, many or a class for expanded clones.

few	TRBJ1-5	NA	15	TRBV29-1	CSVGGGRGGNQPQHF	TGCAGCGTTGGGGGGGGCCGAGGAGGGAATCAGCCCCAGCATTTT
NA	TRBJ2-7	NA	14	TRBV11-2	CASKLQGNFYEQYF	TGTGCCAGCAAACTACAGGGTAATTTCTACGAGCAGTACTTC
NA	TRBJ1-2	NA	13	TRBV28	CASSLGQNYGYTF	TGTGCCAGCAGCCTAGGACAGAACTATGGCTACACCTTC
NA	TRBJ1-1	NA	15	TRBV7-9	CASSLPQGSVTEAFF	TGTGCCAGCAGCTTACCCCAGGGAAGTGTCACTGAAGCTTTCTTT
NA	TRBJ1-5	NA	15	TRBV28	CASRPQVNSNQPQHF	TGTGCCAGCAGGCCACAGGTGAATAGCAATCAGCCCCAGCATTTT
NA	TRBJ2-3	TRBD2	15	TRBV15	CATSLGGGRADTQYF	TGTGCCACCAGCCTCGGCGGGGGGAGGGCAGATACGCAGTATTTT
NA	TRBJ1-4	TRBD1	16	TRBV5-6	CASSLRRDSVSEKLFF	TGTGCCAGCAGCTTGAGACGGGACAGCGTATCTGAAAAACTGTTTTTT
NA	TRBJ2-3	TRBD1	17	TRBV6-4	CASSDFLGGWGSDTQYF	TGTGCCAGCAGTGACTTCCTAGGGGGCTGGGGTTCAGATACGCAGTATTTT
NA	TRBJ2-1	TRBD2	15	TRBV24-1	CATRGGSGGANEQFF	TGTGCCACCAGGGGGGGTAGCGGGGGTGCCAATGAGCAGTTCTTC
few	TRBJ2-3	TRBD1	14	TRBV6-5	CASRGGQGTDTQYF	TGTGCCAGCAGAGGCGGACAGGGAACAGATACGCAGTATTTT
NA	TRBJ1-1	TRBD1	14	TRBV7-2	CASTRDRGAFEAFF	TGTGCCAGCACCCGGGACAGGGGGGCCTTTGAAGCTTTCTTT
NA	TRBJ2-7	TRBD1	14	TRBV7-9	CASTLDRALSEQYF	TGTGCCAGCACCCTAGACAGGGCGCTTAGCGAGCAGTACTTC
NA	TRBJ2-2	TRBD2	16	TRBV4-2	CASSQNGGANTGELFF	TGTGCCAGCAGCCAAAATGGGGGGGCGAACACCGGGGAGCTGTTTTTT
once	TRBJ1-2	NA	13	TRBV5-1	CASLFSGNYGYTF	TGCGCCAGCCTCTTTAGCGGAAACTATGGCTACACCTTC
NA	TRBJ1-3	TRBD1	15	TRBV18	CASSLQGIGGNTIYF	TGTGCCAGCTCTCTACAGGGGATCGGTGGAAACACCATATATTTT
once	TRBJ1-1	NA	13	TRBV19	CASSMQGYTEAFF	TGTGCCAGTAGTATGCAGGGCTACACTGAAGCTTTCTTT
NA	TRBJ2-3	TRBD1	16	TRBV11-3	CASSPRGQGGTDTQYF	TGTGCCAGCAGCCCAAGGGGCCAGGGGGGCACAGATACGCAGTATTTT
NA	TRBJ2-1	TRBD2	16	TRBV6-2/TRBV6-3	CASSYRRTSGGNEQFF	TGTGCCAGCAGTTACCGTAGGACTAGCGGGGGGAATGAGCAGTTCTTC
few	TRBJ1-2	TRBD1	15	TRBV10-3	CAISSNRGSNYGYTF	TGTGCCATCAGCTCAAACAGGGGGTCTAACTATGGCTACACCTTC
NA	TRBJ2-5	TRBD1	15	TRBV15	CATSFNRGPQETQYF	TGTGCCACCAGCTTCAACAGGGGGCCCCAAGAGACCCAGTACTTC
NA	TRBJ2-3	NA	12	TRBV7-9	CATPQGVDTQYF	TGTGCCACGCCACAGGGAGTAGATACGCAGTATTTT
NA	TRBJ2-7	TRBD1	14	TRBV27	CASSPWDSSYEQYF	TGTGCCAGCAGTCCCTGGGACAGCTCCTACGAGCAGTACTTC
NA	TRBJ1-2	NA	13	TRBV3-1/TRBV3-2	CASSQGGGGGYTF	TGTGCCAGCAGCCAAGGAGGGGGTGGTGGCTACACCTTC
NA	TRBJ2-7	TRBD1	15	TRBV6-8	CASIERRRDSYEQYF	TGTGCCAGCATTGAGAGACGCCGGGACAGCTACGAGCAGTACTTC
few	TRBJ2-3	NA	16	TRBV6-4	CASSDSRGGSADTQYF	TGTGCCAGCAGTGACTCAAGGGGGGGTAGCGCAGATACGCAGTATTTT
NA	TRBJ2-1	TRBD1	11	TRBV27	CASSRGLEGFF	TGTGCCAGCAGCAGGGGGCTGGAAGGGTTCTTC
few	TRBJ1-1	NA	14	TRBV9	CASSVVRGNTEAFF	TGTGCCAGCAGCGTAGTTCGGGGGAACACTGAAGCTTTCTTT
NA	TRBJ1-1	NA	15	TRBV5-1	CASSAAGMENTEAFF	TGCGCCAGCAGCGCGGCGGGTATGGAGAACACTGAAGCTTTCTTT
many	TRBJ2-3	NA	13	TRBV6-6	CASSYSQADTQYF	TGTGCCAGCAGTTACAGTCAGGCAGATACGCAGTATTTT